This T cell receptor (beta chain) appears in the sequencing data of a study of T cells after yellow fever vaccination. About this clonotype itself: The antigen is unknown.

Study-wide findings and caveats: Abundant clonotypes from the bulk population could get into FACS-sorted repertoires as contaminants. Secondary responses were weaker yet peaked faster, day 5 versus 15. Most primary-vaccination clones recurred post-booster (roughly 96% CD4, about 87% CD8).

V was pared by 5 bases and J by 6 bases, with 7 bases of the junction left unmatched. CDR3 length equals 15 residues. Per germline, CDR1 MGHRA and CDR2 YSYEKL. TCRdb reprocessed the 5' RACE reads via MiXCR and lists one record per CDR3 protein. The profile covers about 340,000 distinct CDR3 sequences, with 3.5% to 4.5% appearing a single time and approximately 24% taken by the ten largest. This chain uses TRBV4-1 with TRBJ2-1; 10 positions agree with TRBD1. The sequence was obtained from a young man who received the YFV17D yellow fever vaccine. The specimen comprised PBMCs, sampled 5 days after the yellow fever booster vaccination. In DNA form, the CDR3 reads TGCGCCAGCAGCTTGAGACAGGGGGCGGGCAATGAGCAGTTCTTC. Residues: CASSLRQGAGNEQFF.